This T cell receptor beta chain was sequenced during a study of blood T cell repertoires in COVID-19. As for the study in general: Sites in the United States, Italy and Spain provided acute and convalescent COVID-19 samples. The cDNA or gDNA used as material had been derived from T cells, B-cell-depleted T cells, or PBMCs.

As handled by the study authors: Nucleated cell counts were estimated from reference gene primer amplification. Clones were sequenced by immunoSEQ multiplex PCR, and TCRdb holds only the in-frame ones, with some missing. The V and J calls and clone size were taken over from that table, and D and trimming were inferred from the DNA. The sample includes 150,000 to 200,000 clones, over 80% of them seen just once. This CDR3 has 15 residues. The V gene's germline CDR1 is LNHDA and CDR2 SQIVND (reference sequence). V lost 9 bases, J lost 3 bases, and 18 bases lay in between. Enrolled during active infection, Seattle patients were then followed longitudinally.

This TCR derives from a woman aged 40 to 50 with COVID-19, enrolled during active disease. The chain joins TRBV19 to TRBJ1-5, with D tentatively TRBD1 (5 bases). Sequencing was carried out using peripheral blood. The CDR3 sequence: CASREAGGLNQPQHF. The CDR3 bases are TGTGCCAGCAGGGAGGCTGGGGGTCTCAATCAGCCCCAGCATTTT.